The 5 T cell receptor beta chains presented below share a single source sample, sequenced in a study of T cell repertoires in cytomegalovirus infection. Their target antigens are unknown. TCRdb fed the reads into MiXCR, producing one record per CDR3 protein. The sample lists around 500,000 distinct CDR3 sequences, roughly 42% seen once, with around 45% in the top ten. This material consisted of cultured PBMCs, taken from culture after CMV antigen stimulation. These receptors all stem from a human donor in good health (CMV status not recorded). Some clones in this sample may be carry-over from other donors' samples.

The gene calls are TRBV19 and TRBJ2-7, with TRBD2 identical over 10 bases. Germline trimming cut 3 bases from V and 4 bases from J; bases unmatched to any gene: 6. The germline V gene encodes CDR1 LNHDA and CDR2 SQIVND (reference sequence). The CDR3 sequence is 15 residues long. CDR3 loop: CASSITGLALYEQYF. The CDR3, as DNA: TGTGCCAGTAGTATTACGGGACTAGCGTTATACGAGCAGTACTTC.

This clonotype was counted between two and nine times. The chain couples TRBV7-8 to TRBJ1-4; D not certain. CDR1 and CDR2 (germline): SGHVS, FQNEAQ. V was cut by 5 bases and J by 1 base, with 17 bases left in between. The CDR3 is made up of 17 amino acids. The CDR3 sequence is CASSPHIRGRTNEKLFF. DNA for the CDR3: TGTGCCAGCAGCCCACACATCCGGGGTAGAACTAATGAAAAACTGTTTTTT.

The chain joins TRBV6-2 or TRBV6-3 to TRBJ2-2; no firm D call. V dropped 5 bases and J dropped 3 bases, with 13 bases sitting between them. In germline, CDR1 is MNHEY, CDR2 SVGEGT. This CDR3 spans 15 amino acids. The CDR3: CASSERRPDTGELFF. CDR3 bases: TGTGCCAGCAGTGAAAGACGGCCCGACACCGGGGAGCTGTTTTTT.

V usage is TRBV19 and J usage is TRBJ1-5; D is unclear. The CDR3 runs 15 residues. Trimming took 10 bases from V and 0 from J, leaving 16 bases between them. CDR1 and CDR2 from the germline V gene are LNHDA and SQIVND (reference sequence). CDR3 residues: CATTPHTYSNQPQHF. Here the CDR3 DNA reads TGTGCCACCACACCCCACACGTATAGCAATCAGCCCCAGCATTTT.

The chain carries TRBV6-2 or TRBV6-3 and TRBJ2-3, with TRBD1 matching 8 bases. This CDR3 spans 16 amino acids. Germline lookup yields CDR1 MNHEY and CDR2 SVGEGT. After removal of 6 bases from V and 1 base from J, the junction contained 9 bases not matched to a gene. The CDR3 loop reads CASSVPRGLGTDTQYF. In DNA, the CDR3 is TGTGCCAGCAGCGTGCCCAGGGGGCTGGGCACAGATACGCAGTATTTT.